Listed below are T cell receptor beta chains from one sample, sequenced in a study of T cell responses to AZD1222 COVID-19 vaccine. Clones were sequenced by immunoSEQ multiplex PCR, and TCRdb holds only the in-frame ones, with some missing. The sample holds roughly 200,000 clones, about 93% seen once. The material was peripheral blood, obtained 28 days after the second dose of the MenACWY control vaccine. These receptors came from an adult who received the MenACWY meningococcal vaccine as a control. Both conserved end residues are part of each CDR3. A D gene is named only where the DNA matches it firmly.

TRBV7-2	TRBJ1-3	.	TGTGCCAGCAGCTCACAGATCTCTGGAAACACCATATATTTT	CASSSQISGNTIYF
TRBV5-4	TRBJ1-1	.	TGTGCCAGCAGCCCCCCCGGCAGGGCGAACACTGAAGCTTTCTTT	CASSPPGRANTEAFF
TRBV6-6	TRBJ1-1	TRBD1	TGTGCCAGCAGTTACGGGACAGGGAAGAACACTGAAGCTTTCTTT	CASSYGTGKNTEAFF
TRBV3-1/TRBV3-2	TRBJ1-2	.	TGTGCCAGCAGCCAAGAAGAACGGCTGGCTAACTATGGCTACACCTTC	CASSQEERLANYGYTF
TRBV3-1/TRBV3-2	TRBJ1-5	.	TGTGCCAGCAGCCAAGGGGCTGGGATCCAGCCCCAGCATTTT	CASSQGAGIQPQHF
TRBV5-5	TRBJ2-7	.	TGTGCCAGCAGCTTGTTTCCCCGGAAGGGGCGGAAATCCTACGAGCAGTACTTC	CASSLFPRKGRKSYEQYF
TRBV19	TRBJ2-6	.	TGTGCCAGTAGTATAGGTGGGGGCTCTCCCTCTGGGGCCAACGTCCTGACTTTC	CASSIGGGSPSGANVLTF
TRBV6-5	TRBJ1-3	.	TGTGCCAGCAGTCCCACCATCAGTTTCGGAAACACCATATATTTT	CASSPTISFGNTIYF
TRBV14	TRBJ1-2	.	TGTGCCAGCAGCCAGGACGGTGCCTATGGCTACACCTTC	CASSQDGAYGYTF
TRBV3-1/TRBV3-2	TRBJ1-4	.	TGTGCCAGCGCCCAGAGGGGCGGAGACGGAAAACTGTTTTTT	CASAQRGGDGKLFF
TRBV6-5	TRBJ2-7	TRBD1	TGTGCCAGCAGTTATCCCCGGACAGGGGGGGGACGCGAGCAGTACTTC	CASSYPRTGGGREQYF
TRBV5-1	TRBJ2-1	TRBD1	TGCGCCAGCAGCTTGGGGGGGACAGGGTCCAATGAGCAGTTCTTC	CASSLGGTGSNEQFF